This TCR beta chain was captured by sequencing in a study of blood T cell repertoires in COVID-19. At the level of the study: Samples of COVID-19 (acute and convalescent) were obtained from the United States, Italy and Spain.

This clone was seen only once. The CDR3 is 15 residues long. The junction had 7 bases not matched to a gene; V was cut back by 3 bases and J by 3 bases. Germline V gives CDR1 SGHRS, CDR2 YFSETQ. Clones were read by immunoSEQ multiplex PCR, and TCRdb kept only the in-frame ones, dropping some. The table shows roughly 200,000 clones, with 75% to 90% occurring only once. Those enrolled, adults aged roughly 18 to 89 years, came from roughly 23 US areas. In the 2 weeks before study entry, exposed participants met a COVID-19 case, which was PCR-confirmed or clinician-diagnosed. The sequence derives from a woman between 25 and 40 years old who had been exposed to COVID-19. The sample consisted of PBMCs or T cells enriched from blood (not recorded which). V gene TRBV5-1 combines with J gene TRBJ2-7; 9 bases are a match to TRBD1. The CDR3 DNA reads TGCGCCAGCAGCTGGGGGGACAGGGTTCTCTACGAGCAGTACTTC. Encoded protein: CASSWGDRVLYEQYF.